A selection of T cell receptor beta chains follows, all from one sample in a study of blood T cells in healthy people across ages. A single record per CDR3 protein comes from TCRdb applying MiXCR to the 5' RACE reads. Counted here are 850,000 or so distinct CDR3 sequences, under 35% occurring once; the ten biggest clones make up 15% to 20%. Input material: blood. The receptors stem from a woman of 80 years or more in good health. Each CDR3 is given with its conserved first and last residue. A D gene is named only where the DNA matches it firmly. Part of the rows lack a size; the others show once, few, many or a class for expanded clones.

CDR3nt: TGTGCCAGCAGCTTCACAGCCAGGGACACTGAAGCTTTCTTT
CDR3aa: CASSFTARDTEAFF
j_gene: TRBJ1-1
d_gene: .
abundance: .
v_gene: TRBV5-5

CDR3nt: TGTGCCAGCAGCTTAGGCCCGCGCGGGGGGTCGCTAGCCAAAAACATTCAGTACTTC
CDR3aa: CASSLGPRGGSLAKNIQYF
j_gene: TRBJ2-4
d_gene: TRBD2
abundance: many
v_gene: TRBV7-2

CDR3nt: TGTGCCAGCAGTGCCGATCGGGGGCCCCAGCATTTT
CDR3aa: CASSADRGPQHF
j_gene: TRBJ1-5
d_gene: .
abundance: .
v_gene: TRBV2

CDR3nt: TGCAGTGCTAGATCTAGCGGGGGGTTACTCTACAATGAGCAGTTCTTC
CDR3aa: CSARSSGGLLYNEQFF
j_gene: TRBJ2-1
d_gene: TRBD2
abundance: many
v_gene: TRBV20-1

CDR3nt: TGTGCCTGGAATCCACCTACAGTGGCGGGTACTGAAGCTTTCTTT
CDR3aa: CAWNPPTVAGTEAFF
j_gene: TRBJ1-1
d_gene: .
abundance: .
v_gene: TRBV30

CDR3nt: TGTGCCAGCTCACCGAATAGCGGTCAAGATACGCAGTATTTT
CDR3aa: CASSPNSGQDTQYF
j_gene: TRBJ2-3
d_gene: .
abundance: many
v_gene: TRBV18

CDR3nt: TGTGCCACTCGGACTAGCGGCACGAGCACAGATACGCAGTATTTT
CDR3aa: CATRTSGTSTDTQYF
j_gene: TRBJ2-3
d_gene: TRBD2
abundance: many
v_gene: TRBV2

CDR3nt: TGTGCCAGCTCACCACCAGGGAGAGGCGAGCAGTTCTTC
CDR3aa: CASSPPGRGEQFF
j_gene: TRBJ2-1
d_gene: .
abundance: many
v_gene: TRBV18

CDR3nt: TGCAGTGCTCCTTTGGGTCAGACAGATACGCAGTATTTT
CDR3aa: CSAPLGQTDTQYF
j_gene: TRBJ2-3
d_gene: .
abundance: few
v_gene: TRBV20-1

CDR3nt: TGTGCCAGCAGTTATAGGAGGACTAGCGGGGGCACAGATACGCAGTATTTT
CDR3aa: CASSYRRTSGGTDTQYF
j_gene: TRBJ2-3
d_gene: TRBD2
abundance: many
v_gene: TRBV6-5

CDR3nt: TGTGCCTGGGAGGGACAGGTGCATACGGGGCAGTACTTC
CDR3aa: CAWEGQVHTGQYF
j_gene: TRBJ2-7
d_gene: TRBD1
abundance: few
v_gene: TRBV30

CDR3nt: TGCGCCAGCAGCCAAGAACTAGCGGGTCTAGCGGGGGCTACTAGCACAGATACGCAGTATTTT
CDR3aa: CASSQELAGLAGATSTDTQYF
j_gene: TRBJ2-3
d_gene: TRBD2
abundance: many
v_gene: TRBV4-3

CDR3nt: TGCAGTGCTAGCGCCTCCCTATACGAGCAGTTCTTC
CDR3aa: CSASASLYEQFF
j_gene: TRBJ2-1
d_gene: .
abundance: few
v_gene: TRBV20-1

CDR3nt: TGTGCCAGCAGCTTAGGGGGACGTTCCACAGATACGCAGTATTTT
CDR3aa: CASSLGGRSTDTQYF
j_gene: TRBJ2-3
d_gene: .
abundance: many
v_gene: TRBV7-2

CDR3nt: TGTGCCAGCAGCTTAGTTCACCTAGCAAATACGCAGTATTTT
CDR3aa: CASSLVHLANTQYF
j_gene: TRBJ2-3
d_gene: .
abundance: .
v_gene: TRBV7-2

CDR3nt: TGTGCCAGCAGGGACACAGGGTCTCCTAGCACAGATACGCAGTATTTT
CDR3aa: CASRDTGSPSTDTQYF
j_gene: TRBJ2-3
d_gene: .
abundance: many
v_gene: TRBV6-6

CDR3nt: TGTGCCAGCAGCCAAGGAAGGAACTTACACCGACTATACAATGGCTACACCTTC
CDR3aa: CASSQGRNLHRLYNGYTF
j_gene: TRBJ1-2
d_gene: .
abundance: few
v_gene: TRBV14

CDR3nt: TGTGCCAGCAGCCACAACGCACGGCAGTATTTT
CDR3aa: CASSHNARQYF
j_gene: TRBJ2-3
d_gene: .
abundance: .
v_gene: TRBV7-9

CDR3nt: TGTGCCAGCAGCGCCGGCGTCCGGGACAGGGGTCAGCCCCAGCATTTT
CDR3aa: CASSAGVRDRGQPQHF
j_gene: TRBJ1-5
d_gene: TRBD1
abundance: many
v_gene: TRBV7-2

CDR3nt: TGCGCCAGCAGCCCTTACAGGGCGCTTAATTCACCCCTCCACTTT
CDR3aa: CASSPYRALNSPLHF
j_gene: TRBJ1-6
d_gene: .
abundance: .
v_gene: TRBV5-1

CDR3nt: TGTGCCAGCAGTTTGTCTAGCGGGGGGAGAAATGAGCAGTACTTC
CDR3aa: CASSLSSGGRNEQYF
j_gene: TRBJ2-7
d_gene: TRBD2
abundance: .
v_gene: TRBV28

CDR3nt: TGTGCCAGCAGCCTCCGGGACAAGAACACCGGGGAGCTGTTTTTT
CDR3aa: CASSLRDKNTGELFF
j_gene: TRBJ2-2
d_gene: .
abundance: .
v_gene: TRBV5-4

CDR3nt: TGTGCCAGCGGCCGACCCTACAATGAGCAGTTCTTC
CDR3aa: CASGRPYNEQFF
j_gene: TRBJ2-1
d_gene: .
abundance: few
v_gene: TRBV7-2

CDR3nt: TGCAGCTACTTAGCGGGGGGCCGGGGCTCCTACAATGAGCAGTACTTC
CDR3aa: CSYLAGGRGSYNEQYF
j_gene: TRBJ2-7
d_gene: TRBD2
abundance: few
v_gene: TRBV20-1

CDR3nt: TGTGCCAGCAGCGCCCGGGACAGATCTTCCTATGGCTACACCTTC
CDR3aa: CASSARDRSSYGYTF
j_gene: TRBJ1-2
d_gene: TRBD1
abundance: many
v_gene: TRBV9

CDR3nt: TGCAGTGCCACTGACAGGGCGGGTGGCTACACCTTC
CDR3aa: CSATDRAGGYTF
j_gene: TRBJ1-2
d_gene: TRBD1
abundance: many
v_gene: TRBV20-1

CDR3nt: TGCAGTGCTAGAGGGATACTAGAAAACATTCAGTACTTC
CDR3aa: CSARGILENIQYF
j_gene: TRBJ2-4
d_gene: .
abundance: many
v_gene: TRBV20-1

CDR3nt: TGCGCCAGCAGCCAAGTAACTAGCGGGAGTTTGGAGACCCAGTACTTC
CDR3aa: CASSQVTSGSLETQYF
j_gene: TRBJ2-5
d_gene: TRBD2
abundance: .
v_gene: TRBV4-1